This T cell receptor beta chain originates from a study of blood T cell repertoires in COVID-19. On the study more broadly: There were acute and convalescent COVID-19 samples, and they came from the United States, Italy and Spain. Nucleic acid was either cDNA or gDNA, and it came from T cells, B-cell-depleted T cells, or PBMCs.

CDR3 size: 16 residues. V trimming: 2 bases; J trimming: 6 bases; junction bases outside the gene matches: 8. The germline CDR1 and CDR2 sequences are LGHNT and FRNRAP. Clones were sequenced by immunoSEQ multiplex PCR, and TCRdb holds only the in-frame ones, with some missing. The table lists approximately 60,000 clones, around 85% of them singletons. The sequenced sample consisted of peripheral blood. The TCR originated in a human donor in a cohort sampled during active COVID-19. The chain uses TRBV12-5 and TRBJ2-3; TRBD2 matches at 10 bases. CDR3 protein: CASGLFSGGPVDTQYF. The CDR3 nucleotides are TGTGCTAGTGGTTTGTTTAGCGGGGGGCCCGTGGATACGCAGTATTTT.